This TCR beta chain emerged from a study of T cell responses to AZD1222 COVID-19 vaccine. Data came from immunoSEQ multiplex PCR; TCRdb stores just in-frame clones and leaves some out. The sample yields 95,000 to 150,000 clones, 80% to 90% seen once. Remarks on this clone: Its antigen is still unknown.

The V gene's germline CDR1 is LNHNV and CDR2 YYDKDF (reference sequence). V was clipped by 6 bases and J by 9 bases; unmatched bases: 10. CDR3 length: 15 residues. Study observations and caveats: The study sampled repertoires only after the peak T cell response. Spike-specific TCR depth and breadth grew after two AZD1222 doses. Just six AZD1222 recipients were seropositive at baseline.

This chain uses TRBV15 with TRBJ2-1; 11 positions match TRBD2. The input for sequencing was peripheral blood, taken on day 0 of AZD1222 vaccination. The TCR was taken from an adult in good health. CDR3 bases: TGTGCCACCAGGACTAGCGGGACCCGTGATGGTGAGCAGTTCTTC. This gives the protein CATRTSGTRDGEQFF. Supplemented by reference TRBV15 and TRBJ2-1, the full variable domain reads DAMVIQNPRYQVTQFGKPVTLSCSQTLNHNVMYWYQQKSSQAPKLLFHYYDKDFNNEADTPDNFQSRRPNTSFCFLDIRSPGLGDTAMYLCATRTSGTRDGEQFFGPGTRLTVL.